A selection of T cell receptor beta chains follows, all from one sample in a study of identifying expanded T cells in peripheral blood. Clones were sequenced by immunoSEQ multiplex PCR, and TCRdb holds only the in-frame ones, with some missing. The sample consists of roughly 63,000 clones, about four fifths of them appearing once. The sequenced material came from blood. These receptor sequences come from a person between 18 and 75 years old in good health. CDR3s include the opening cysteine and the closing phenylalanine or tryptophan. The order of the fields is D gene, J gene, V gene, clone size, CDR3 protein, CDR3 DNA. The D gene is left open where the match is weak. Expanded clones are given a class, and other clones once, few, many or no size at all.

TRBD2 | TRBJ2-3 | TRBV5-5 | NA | CASSLVAGAGTRTDTQYF | TGTGCCAGCAGCTTGGTAGCGGGGGCGGGTACTAGGACAGATACGCAGTATTTT
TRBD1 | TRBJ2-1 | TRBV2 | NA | CASSSGQGGEQFF | TGTGCCAGCAGCTCCGGACAGGGGGGAGAGCAGTTCTTC
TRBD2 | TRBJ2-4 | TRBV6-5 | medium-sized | CASSSPLAGGGIQYF | TGTGCCAGCAGTTCCCCACTAGCGGGGGGAGGCATTCAGTACTTC
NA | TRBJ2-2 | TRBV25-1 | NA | CASSVGANTGELFF | TGTGCCAGCAGTGTGGGAGCGAACACCGGGGAGCTGTTTTTT
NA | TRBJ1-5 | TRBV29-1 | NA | CSVWGGGEGNQPQHF | TGCAGCGTGTGGGGGGGCGGGGAAGGCAATCAGCCCCAGCATTTT
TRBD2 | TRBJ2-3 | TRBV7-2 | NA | CASSLRGGFIDTQYF | TGTGCCAGCAGCTTGCGCGGGGGGTTTATAGATACGCAGTATTTT
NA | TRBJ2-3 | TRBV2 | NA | CASSPTSPSTDTQYF | TGTGCCAGCAGTCCGACCTCCCCCTCCACAGATACGCAGTATTTT
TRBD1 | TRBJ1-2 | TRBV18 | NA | CASSEGQIYGYTF | TGTGCCAGCTCGGAGGGACAGATCTATGGCTACACCTTC
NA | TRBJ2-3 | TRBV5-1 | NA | CASSLGQTTDTQYF | TGCGCCAGCAGCCTTGGACAGACCACAGATACGCAGTATTTT
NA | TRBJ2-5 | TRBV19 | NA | CASSPLSPAGQETQYF | TGTGCCAGTAGTCCGTTATCCCCCGCCGGACAAGAGACCCAGTACTTC
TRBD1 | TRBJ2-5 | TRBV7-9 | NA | CASSLRQGAQETQYF | TGTGCCAGCAGCTTGAGACAGGGGGCTCAAGAGACCCAGTACTTC
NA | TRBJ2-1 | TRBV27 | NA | CASSLRGSDEQFF | TGTGCCAGCAGTTTACGTGGTAGCGATGAGCAGTTCTTC
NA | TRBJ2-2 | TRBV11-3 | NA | CASSQTVQTGELFF | TGTGCCAGCAGCCAGACGGTCCAGACCGGGGAGCTGTTTTTT
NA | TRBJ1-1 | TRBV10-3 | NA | CAISPGRLTEAFF | TGTGCCATCAGTCCGGGACGGCTCACTGAAGCTTTCTTT
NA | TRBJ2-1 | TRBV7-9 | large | CASSLIGVSAYNEQFF | TGTGCCAGCAGCTTAATAGGAGTTTCCGCCTACAATGAGCAGTTCTTC
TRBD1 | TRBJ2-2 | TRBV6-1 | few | CASSADRETGELFF | TGTGCCAGCAGTGCAGACAGGGAGACCGGGGAGCTGTTTTTT
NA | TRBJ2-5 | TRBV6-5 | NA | CASRRQAQETQYF | TGTGCCAGCAGAAGACAGGCCCAAGAGACCCAGTACTTC
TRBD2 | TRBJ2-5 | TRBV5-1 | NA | CASTWNGGDQETQYF | TGCGCCAGCACTTGGAATGGGGGGGACCAAGAGACCCAGTACTTC
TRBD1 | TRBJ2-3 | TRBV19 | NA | CASSISVTTYRGTQYF | TGTGCCAGTAGTATTTCGGTTACTACTTACAGGGGTACGCAGTATTTT
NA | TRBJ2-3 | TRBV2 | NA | CASSEGIASTDTQYF | TGTGCCAGCAGTGAAGGGATAGCTAGCACAGATACGCAGTATTTT
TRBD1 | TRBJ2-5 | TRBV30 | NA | CAWSVGQGYLQETQYF | TGTGCCTGGAGTGTGGGACAGGGGTACCTCCAAGAGACCCAGTACTTC
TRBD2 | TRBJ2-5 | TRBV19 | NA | CASSTAGGLEETQYF | TGTGCCAGTAGTACAGCGGGAGGGCTGGAGGAGACCCAGTACTTC
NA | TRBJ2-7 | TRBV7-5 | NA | CASSHRSYEQYF | TGTGCCAGCAGCCACAGGTCCTACGAGCAGTACTTC
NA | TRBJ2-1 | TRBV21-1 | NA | CASSLRGGETRGEQFF | TGTGCCAGCAGCCTTAGAGGGGGGGAGACGCGCGGTGAGCAGTTCTTC
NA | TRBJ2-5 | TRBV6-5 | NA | CASRPVGRETQYF | TGTGCCAGCAGACCGGTGGGGCGGGAGACCCAGTACTTC
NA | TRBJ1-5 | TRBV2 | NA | CASTALGDQPQHF | TGTGCCAGCACTGCTTTAGGGGACCAGCCCCAGCATTTT
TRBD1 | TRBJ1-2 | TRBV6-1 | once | CATRDRGLHGYTF | TGTGCCACCCGGGACAGGGGGCTACATGGCTACACCTTC
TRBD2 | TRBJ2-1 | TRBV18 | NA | CASSVAGGRDEQFF | TGTGCCAGCTCAGTAGCGGGAGGAAGGGATGAGCAGTTCTTC
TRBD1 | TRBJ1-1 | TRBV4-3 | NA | CASSHGTGRSEAFF | TGCGCCAGCAGCCATGGGACAGGGAGATCTGAAGCTTTCTTT
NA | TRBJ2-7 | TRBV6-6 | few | CASSYSSATEQYF | TGTGCCAGCAGTTACTCGTCGGCCACGGAGCAGTACTTC
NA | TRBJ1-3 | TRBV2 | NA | CASTISSGNTIYF | TGTGCCAGCACCATTTCCTCTGGAAACACCATATATTTT
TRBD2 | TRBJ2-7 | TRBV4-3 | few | CASSRWTSAPEQYF | TGCGCCAGCAGCCGCTGGACTAGCGCACCCGAGCAGTACTTC
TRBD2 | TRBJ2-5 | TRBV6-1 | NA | CASSPSGRAETQYF | TGTGCCAGCAGCCCTAGCGGGAGGGCGGAGACCCAGTACTTC
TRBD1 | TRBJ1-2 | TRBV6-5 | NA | CASSPPDRGKSGYTF | TGTGCCAGCAGTCCCCCGGACAGGGGCAAGTCTGGCTACACCTTC
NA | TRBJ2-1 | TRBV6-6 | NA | CASSYSTGRGQFF | TGTGCCAGCAGTTACTCGACGGGCAGGGGGCAGTTCTTC
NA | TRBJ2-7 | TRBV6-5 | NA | CASSYAHRQDIYEQYF | TGTGCCAGCAGTTACGCTCACAGACAGGACATCTACGAGCAGTACTTC